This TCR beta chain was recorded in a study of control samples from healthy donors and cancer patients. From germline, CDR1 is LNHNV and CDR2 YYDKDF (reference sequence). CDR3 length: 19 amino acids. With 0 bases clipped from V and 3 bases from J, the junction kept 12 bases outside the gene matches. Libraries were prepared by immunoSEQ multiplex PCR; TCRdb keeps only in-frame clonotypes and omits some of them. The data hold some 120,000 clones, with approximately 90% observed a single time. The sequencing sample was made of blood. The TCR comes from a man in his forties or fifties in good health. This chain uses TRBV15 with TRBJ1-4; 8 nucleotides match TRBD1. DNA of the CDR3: TGTGCCACCAGCAGAGATTATATCGGGACAGGTTGGTCTAATGAAAAACTGTTTTTT. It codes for CATSRDYIGTGWSNEKLFF.